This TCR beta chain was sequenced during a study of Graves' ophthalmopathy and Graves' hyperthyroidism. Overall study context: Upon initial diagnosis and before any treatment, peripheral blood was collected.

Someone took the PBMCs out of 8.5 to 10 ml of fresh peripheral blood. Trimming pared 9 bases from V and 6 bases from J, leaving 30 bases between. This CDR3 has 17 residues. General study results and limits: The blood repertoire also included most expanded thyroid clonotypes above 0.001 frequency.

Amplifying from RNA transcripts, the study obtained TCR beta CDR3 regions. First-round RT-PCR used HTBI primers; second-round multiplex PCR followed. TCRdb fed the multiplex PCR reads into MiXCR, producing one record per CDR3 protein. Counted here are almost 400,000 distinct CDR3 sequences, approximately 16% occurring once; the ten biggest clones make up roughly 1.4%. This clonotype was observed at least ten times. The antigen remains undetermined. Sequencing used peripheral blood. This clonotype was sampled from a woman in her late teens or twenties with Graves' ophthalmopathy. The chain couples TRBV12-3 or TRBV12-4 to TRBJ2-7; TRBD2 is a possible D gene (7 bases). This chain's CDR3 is CASTDRGGRGAASEQYF. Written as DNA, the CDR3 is TGTGCCAGTACCGACCGGGGTGGTCGGGGGGCGGCGTCCGAGCAGTACTTC.